This T cell receptor beta chain was obtained from a study of cytomegalovirus exposure and HLA in healthy donors. Notes on the study in general: As a later analysis revealed, most CMV-associated TCR beta chains appeared HLA-restricted.

This clone was observed a handful of times. Its matching antigen is unknown. Mismatch with germline at one junction end may stem from a read error. The CDR3 consists of 15 residues. CDR1 and CDR2 from the germline V gene are SGHRS and YFSETQ. In the PCR, 60 Vbeta and 13 Jbeta primers were used. Sequencing was performed with immunoSEQ multiplex PCR; in TCRdb, only in-frame clones are kept and a portion is missing. The table has over 85,000 clones, 67% seen once. The sequence derives from a man aged 30 to 39 in good health and CMV-seronegative. This chain connects TRBV5-1 to TRBJ1-3; D is ambiguous. Material for sequencing was PBMCs. CDR3 loop: CSSSLDSNSGNTIYF. CDR3 nucleotide sequence: TGCTCCAGCAGCTTGGATAGCAACTCTGGAAACACCATATATTTT. Based on the CDR3 plus reference TRBV5-1 and TRBJ1-3, the full variable domain is KAGVTQTPRYLIKTRGQQVTLSCSPISGHRSVSWYQQTPGQGLQFLFEYFSETQRNKGNFPGRFSGRQFSNSRSEMNVSTLELGDSALYLCSSSLDSNSGNTIYFGEGSWLTVV.